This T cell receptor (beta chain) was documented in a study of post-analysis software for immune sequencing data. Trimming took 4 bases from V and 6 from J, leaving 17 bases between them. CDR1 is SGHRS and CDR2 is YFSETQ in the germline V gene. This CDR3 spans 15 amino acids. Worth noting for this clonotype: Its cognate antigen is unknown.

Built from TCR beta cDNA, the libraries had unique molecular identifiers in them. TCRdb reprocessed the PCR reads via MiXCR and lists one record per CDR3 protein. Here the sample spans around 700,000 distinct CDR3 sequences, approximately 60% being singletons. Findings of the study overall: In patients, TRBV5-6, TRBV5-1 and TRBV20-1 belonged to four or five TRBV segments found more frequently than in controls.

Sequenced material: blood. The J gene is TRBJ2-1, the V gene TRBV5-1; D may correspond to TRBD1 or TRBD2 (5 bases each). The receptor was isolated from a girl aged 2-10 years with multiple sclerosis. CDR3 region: CASSLGDPGGNEQFF. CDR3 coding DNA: TGCGCCAGCAGCCTAGGGGACCCGGGCGGCAATGAGCAGTTCTTC.